This TCR beta chain was captured in a study of shared clonotypes between healthy human individuals. In regard to this clone: Distinct nucleotide sequences in the sample also encode this CDR3.

The method was immunoSEQ multiplex PCR; TCRdb's version includes in-frame clones alone and lacks a portion of them. The sample shows roughly 2,500,000 clones, 80% to 95% of them seen only once. Germline assignment: CDR1 MDHEN and CDR2 SYDVKM. V dropped 3 bases and J dropped 7; count of bases not matched to a gene: 5. The CDR3 sequence is 13 residues long. The receptor comes from a man between 18 and 29 years old in good health. Some clones in this sample may be carry-over from other donors' samples. The chain combines TRBV28 with TRBJ1-2, with 7 nucleotides matching TRBD1. The sequencing sample was made of naive CD4+ T cells from PBMCs. Described subset: CD45RA+ positively selected. CDR3 coding DNA: TGTGCCAGCAGTTTGTACAGGGGTGGTGGCTACACCTTC. It translates to CASSLYRGGGYTF.